Each of the 17 T cell receptor beta chains below was sequenced from the same sample in a study of CD8+ T cells in alopecia areata. Following RNA extraction, reverse transcription yielded cDNA that acted as the sequencing template. The table came from immunoSEQ multiplex PCR; TCRdb's copy has only in-frame clones and leaves some out. The sample records hundreds of thousands of clones, less than 80% being singletons. Sequencing was performed on CD4+ T cells sorted from blood, taken at week 0. The receptors originated from a human donor with alopecia areata.

In regard to this clone: A read error may produce the germline difference seen at one junction end. The chain employs TRBV20-1 and TRBJ2-5, with TRBD1 matching over 7 bases. Looked up from germline, CDR1 is DFQATT and CDR2 is SNEGSKA (reference sequence). The CDR3 is 11 amino acids. The CDR3 nucleotides are TGTACCGGGACAGTCCAAGAGACCCAGTACTTC. Encoded protein: CTGTVQETQYF.

CDR3 bases: TGTGCCTGGAGTGTACTCCTGGGAAACACCATATATTTT. It is translated as CAWSVLLGNTIYF. The chain joins TRBV30 to TRBJ1-3, with unresolved D. CDR3 length: 13 residues. Germline V gene data show CDR1 as GTSNPN and CDR2 as SVGIG (reference sequence). Trimming left V 0 bases short and J 4 bases short, with 7 bases between. The whole variable domain, remainder taken from reference TRBV30 and TRBJ1-3, is SQTIHQWPATLVQPVGSPLSLECTVEGTSNPNLYWYRQAAGRGLQLLFYSVGIGQISSEVPQNLSASRPQDRQFILSSKKLLLSDSGFYLCAWSVLLGNTIYFGEGSWLTVV.

This clone was recorded only once. This sequence joins TRBV5-6 and TRBJ2-5; no definite D call. CDR3 length: 14 residues. CDR1 and CDR2 (germline): SGHDT, YYEEEE. Trimming cost V 4 bases and J 2 bases, with 12 bases left between them. CDR3 sequence reads: CASSEQRIQETQYF. Written as DNA, the CDR3 is TGTGCCAGCAGCGAACAGAGAATACAAGAGACCCAGTACTTC.

The J gene is TRBJ1-6, the V gene TRBV6-6; D ambiguous. Germline CDR1 is MNHNY and CDR2 is SVGAGI (reference sequence). The CDR3 spans 15 residues. V lost 8 bases to trimming and J lost 0 bases, with 11 bases between them. Here the CDR3 reads CASGSQSSYNSPLHF. CDR3 in DNA: TGTGCCAGCGGATCGCAAAGCTCCTATAATTCACCCCTCCACTTT.

The CDR3 DNA follows: TGTGCCAGCAGCTTACTAGGGATCTACGAGCAGTACTTC. It codes for CASSLLGIYEQYF. The rearrangement joins TRBV11-2 to TRBJ2-7; D gene unclear. In germline, CDR1 is SGHAT, CDR2 FQNNGV. There are 13 residues in the CDR3. V was cut by 2 bases and J by 3 bases, with 8 bases left in between.

In its sample, this clone was seen once. At the DNA level, this CDR3 is encoded by other sequences in the same sample as well. V gene TRBV18 combines with J gene TRBJ2-5; D not resolved. Germline V gene data show CDR1 as KGHSH and CDR2 as LQKENI. The CDR3 length is 12 residues. V lost 3 bases to trimming and J lost 4 bases, with 6 bases between them. CDR3 DNA sequence: TGTGCCAGCTCACCCCAAGGAGAGACCCAGTACTTC. It codes for CASSPQGETQYF.

This clone was observed a few times. The V gene is TRBV5-6, the J gene TRBJ2-4; possibly TRBD1 for D (6 bases). The germline gives CDR1 SGHDT, CDR2 YYEEEE. The CDR3 covers 14 residues. V was clipped by 1 base and J by 1 base, with 6 bases between them. In nucleotides, the CDR3 is TGTGCCAGCAGCTTGCAGGGGGCCAAAAACATTCAGTACTTC. This encodes CASSLQGAKNIQYF.

The V and J genes are TRBV9 and TRBJ2-2; 7 nucleotides agree with TRBD2. Germline V gene sequence: CDR1 SGDLS, CDR2 YYNGEE. The J segment lost 0 bases and the V segment lost 4 bases, leaving 6 bases of the junction unmatched. CDR3 length: 16 residues. The CDR3 loop reads CASSPRGDSNTGELFF. DNA for the CDR3: TGTGCCAGCAGCCCTCGGGGGGACTCGAACACCGGGGAGCTGTTTTTT.

This chain joins TRBV29-1 and TRBJ2-4; 7 bases map to TRBD1. With 4 bases clipped from V and 7 bases from J, the junction kept 4 bases outside the gene matches. Per the germline V gene, CDR1 is SQVTM and CDR2 is ANQGSEA. The length of the CDR3 is 12 residues. The CDR3 here is CSVGGRGNIQYF. The CDR3 nucleotides are TGCAGCGTTGGAGGCAGGGGGAACATTCAGTACTTC.

V usage is TRBV29-1 and J usage is TRBJ2-1, with 7 positions matching TRBD2. V lost 2 bases, J lost 3 bases, and 4 bases stayed unmatched. Germline V gene data show CDR1 as SQVTM and CDR2 as ANQGSEA. The CDR3 loop spans 14 amino acids. The CDR3 reads CSVERAGVYNEQFF. CDR3 coding DNA: TGCAGCGTTGAAAGGGCGGGGGTCTACAATGAGCAGTTCTTC.

The CDR3 DNA is TGTGCCAGTAGGGACAGGGTCCACAATGAGCAGTTCTTC. Its protein is CASRDRVHNEQFF. The rearrangement links TRBV19 to TRBJ2-1, with 8 bases fitting TRBD1. This CDR3 is built from 13 residues. Germline CDR1 LNHDA, CDR2 SQIVND (reference sequence). The J segment lost 5 bases and the V segment lost 6 bases, leaving 3 bases of the junction unmatched.

This clone was seen once. The chain combines TRBV19 with TRBJ1-2, with D tentatively TRBD1 (5 bases). The ends were cut back, 5 bases at V and 8 bases at J, with 15 bases in the middle. The CDR3 spans 13 residues. Germline V gene sequence: CDR1 LNHDA, CDR2 SQIVND (reference sequence). This CDR3 reads CASSSQGEFGYTF. The DNA of the CDR3 is TGTGCCAGTAGTTCCCAGGGAGAGTTCGGCTACACCTTC. Full variable domain (remainder filled in from reference TRBV19 and TRBJ1-2): DGGITQSPKYLFRKEGQNVTLSCEQNLNHDAMYWYRQDPGQGLRLIYYSQIVNDFQKGDIAEGYSVSREKKESFPLTVTSAQKNPTAFYLCASSSQGEFGYTFGSGTRLTVV.

The DNA for the CDR3 is TGCGCCAGCAGCTTGCCGGGAGAAGAGACCCAGTACTTC. Translated: CASSLPGEETQYF. The chain uses TRBV5-1 and TRBJ2-5; TRBD2 might be the D (6 bases). The CDR3 totals 13 residues. Trimming stripped 1 base from V and 3 bases from J, with 7 bases between. The germline gives CDR1 SGHRS, CDR2 YFSETQ. The whole variable domain, filled in from reference TRBV5-1 and TRBJ2-5, reads KAGVTQTPRYLIKTRGQQVTLSCSPISGHRSVSWYQQTPGQGLQFLFEYFSETQRNKGNFPGRFSGRQFSNSRSEMNVSTLELGDSALYLCASSLPGEETQYFGPGTRLLVL.

V usage is TRBV14 and J usage is TRBJ1-2, with 7 bases fitting TRBD1. The CDR3 sequence is 18 residues long. The ends lost 4 bases at V and 6 bases at J; junction bases unmatched: 20. Germline V CDR1 and CDR2: SGHDN, FVKESK. The CDR3 spells CASSRLTGTAVSSDGYTF. DNA of the CDR3: TGTGCCAGCAGCCGACTTACCGGGACAGCTGTATCCTCGGATGGCTACACCTTC.

J is TRBJ1-2 and V is TRBV20-1, with 7 bases matching TRBD1. Trimming took 5 bases from V and 7 from J; bases not matched to a gene: 4. The germline V gene encodes CDR1 DFQATT and CDR2 SNEGSKA (reference sequence). CDR3 length equals 11 residues. The DNA for the CDR3 is TGCAGTGCTGGGACAGTCGGTGGCTACACCTTC. Protein product: CSAGTVGGYTF.

This clone was found many times. J is TRBJ1-1 and V is TRBV11-3; 10 nucleotides align to TRBD1. Germline trimming cut 5 bases from V and 6 bases from J; bases unmatched to any gene: 6. Germline V gene lookup returns CDR1 SGHNT and CDR2 YENEEA. CDR3 length equals 14 residues. The CDR3 region has the DNA TGTGCCAGCAGCCCGGGGACAGGGGAGGCTGAAGCTTTCTTT. Residues: CASSPGTGEAEAFF.

In its sample, this clone was seen a few times. This sequence joins TRBV5-1 and TRBJ2-7, with a tentative D call TRBD2 (6 bases). Deletions cut 0 bases from V and 7 bases from J, with 14 bases between. Germline lookup yields CDR1 SGHRS and CDR2 YFSETQ. The CDR3 runs to 14 residues. The chain's CDR3 is CASSLGDSAGEQYF. As DNA, the CDR3 is TGCGCCAGCAGCTTGGGGGACTCGGCGGGAGAGCAGTACTTC.